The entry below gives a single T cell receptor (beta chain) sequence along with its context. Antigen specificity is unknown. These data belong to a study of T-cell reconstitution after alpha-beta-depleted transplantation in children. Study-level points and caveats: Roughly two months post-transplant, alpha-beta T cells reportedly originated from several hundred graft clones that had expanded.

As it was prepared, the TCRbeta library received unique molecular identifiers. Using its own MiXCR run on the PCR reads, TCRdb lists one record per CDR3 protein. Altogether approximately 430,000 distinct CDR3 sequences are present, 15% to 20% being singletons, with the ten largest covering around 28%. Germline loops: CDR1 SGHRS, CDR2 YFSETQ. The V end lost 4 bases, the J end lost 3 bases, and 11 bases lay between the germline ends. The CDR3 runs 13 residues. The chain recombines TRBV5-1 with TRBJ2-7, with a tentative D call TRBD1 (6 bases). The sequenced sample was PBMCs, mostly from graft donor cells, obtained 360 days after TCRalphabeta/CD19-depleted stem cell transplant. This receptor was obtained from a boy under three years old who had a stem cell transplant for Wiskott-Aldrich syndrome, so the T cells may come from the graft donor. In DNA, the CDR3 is TGCGCCAGCAGCACTGACAGGAGCTACGAGCAGTACTTC. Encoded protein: CASSTDRSYEQYF.